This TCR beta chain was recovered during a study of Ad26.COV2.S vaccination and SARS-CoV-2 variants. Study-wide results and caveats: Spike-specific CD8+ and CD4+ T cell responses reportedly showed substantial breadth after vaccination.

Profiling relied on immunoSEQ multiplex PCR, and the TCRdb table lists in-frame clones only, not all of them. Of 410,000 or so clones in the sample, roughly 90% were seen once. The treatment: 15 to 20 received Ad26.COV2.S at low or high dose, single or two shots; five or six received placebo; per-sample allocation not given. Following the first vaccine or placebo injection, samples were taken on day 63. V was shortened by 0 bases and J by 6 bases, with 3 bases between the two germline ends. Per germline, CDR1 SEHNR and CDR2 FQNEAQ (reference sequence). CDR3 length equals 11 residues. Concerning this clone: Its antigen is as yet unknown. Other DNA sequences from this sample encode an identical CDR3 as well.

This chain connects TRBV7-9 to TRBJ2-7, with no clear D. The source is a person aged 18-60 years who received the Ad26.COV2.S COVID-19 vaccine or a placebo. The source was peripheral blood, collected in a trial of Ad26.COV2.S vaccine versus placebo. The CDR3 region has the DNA TGTGCCAGCAGCTTAGCGGGCGAGCAGTACTTC. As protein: CASSLAGEQYF.